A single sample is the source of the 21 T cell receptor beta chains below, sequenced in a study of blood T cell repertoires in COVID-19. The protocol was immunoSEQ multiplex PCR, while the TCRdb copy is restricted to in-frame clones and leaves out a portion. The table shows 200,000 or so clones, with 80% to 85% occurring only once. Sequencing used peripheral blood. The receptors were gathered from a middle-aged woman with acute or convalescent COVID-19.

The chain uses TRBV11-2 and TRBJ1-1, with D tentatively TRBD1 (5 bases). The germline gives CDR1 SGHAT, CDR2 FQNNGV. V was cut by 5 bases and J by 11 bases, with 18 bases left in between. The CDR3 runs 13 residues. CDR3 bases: TGTGCCAGCAGCCCGTTGCTTACCAGGGTGGCTTTCTTT. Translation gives CASSPLLTRVAFF.

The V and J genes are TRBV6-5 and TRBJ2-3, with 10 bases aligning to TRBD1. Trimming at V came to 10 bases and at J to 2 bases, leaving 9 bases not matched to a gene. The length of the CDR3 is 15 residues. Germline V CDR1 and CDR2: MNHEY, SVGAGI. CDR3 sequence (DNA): TGTGCCACCCGGGACAGGGGTGGTTCCACAGATACGCAGTATTTT. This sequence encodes CATRDRGGSTDTQYF.

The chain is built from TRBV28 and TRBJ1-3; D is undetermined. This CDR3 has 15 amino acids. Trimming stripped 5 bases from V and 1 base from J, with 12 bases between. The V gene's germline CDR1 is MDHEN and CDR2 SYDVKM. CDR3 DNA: TGTGCCAGCAGTCGGTTCCCCGCTTCTGGAAACACCATATATTTT. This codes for CASSRFPASGNTIYF.

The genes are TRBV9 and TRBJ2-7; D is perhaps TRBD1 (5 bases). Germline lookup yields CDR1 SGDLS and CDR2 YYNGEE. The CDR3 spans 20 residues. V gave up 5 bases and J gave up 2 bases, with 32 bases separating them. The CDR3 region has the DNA TGTGCCAGCAGACCTCATGGGGCAGGTAAAGGTAGGCAGTCCGCCTACGAGCAGTACTTC. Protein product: CASRPHGAGKGRQSAYEQYF. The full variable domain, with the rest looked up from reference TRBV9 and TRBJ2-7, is DSGVTQTPKHLITATGQRVTLRCSPRSGDLSVYWYQQSLDQGLQFLIQYYNGEERAKGNILERFSAQQFPDLHSELNLSSLELGDSALYFCASRPHGAGKGRQSAYEQYFGPGTRLTVT.

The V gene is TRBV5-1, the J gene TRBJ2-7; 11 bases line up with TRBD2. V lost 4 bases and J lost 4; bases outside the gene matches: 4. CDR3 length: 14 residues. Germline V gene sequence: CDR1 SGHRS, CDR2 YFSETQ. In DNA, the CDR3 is TGCGCCAGCAGCACTACTAGCGGGAGTTACGAGCAGTACTTC. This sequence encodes CASSTTSGSYEQYF.

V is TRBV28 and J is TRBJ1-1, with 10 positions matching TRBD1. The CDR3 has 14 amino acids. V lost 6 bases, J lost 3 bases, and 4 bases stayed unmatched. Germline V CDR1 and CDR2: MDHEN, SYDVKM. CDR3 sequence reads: CASRTGGVDTEAFF. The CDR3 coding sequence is TGTGCCAGCAGGACAGGGGGCGTAGACACTGAAGCTTTCTTT.

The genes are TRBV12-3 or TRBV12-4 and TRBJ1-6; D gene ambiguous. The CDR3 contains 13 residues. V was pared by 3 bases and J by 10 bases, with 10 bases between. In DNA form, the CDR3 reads TGTGCCAGCAGTTTTGCGCCTTCCTCACCCCTCCACTTT. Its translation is CASSFAPSSPLHF.

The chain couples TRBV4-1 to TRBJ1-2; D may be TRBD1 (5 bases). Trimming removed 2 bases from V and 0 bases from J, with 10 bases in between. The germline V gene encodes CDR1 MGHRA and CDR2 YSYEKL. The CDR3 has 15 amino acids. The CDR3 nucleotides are TGCGCCAGCAGCCAAACCAGACAGACTAACTATGGCTACACCTTC. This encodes CASSQTRQTNYGYTF.

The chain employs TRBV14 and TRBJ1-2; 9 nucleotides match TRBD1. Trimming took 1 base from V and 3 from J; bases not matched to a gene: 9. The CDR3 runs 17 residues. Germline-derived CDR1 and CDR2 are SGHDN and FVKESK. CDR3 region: CASSQVEGQGIDYGYTF. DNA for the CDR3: TGTGCCAGCAGCCAAGTTGAGGGACAGGGTATAGACTATGGCTACACCTTC.

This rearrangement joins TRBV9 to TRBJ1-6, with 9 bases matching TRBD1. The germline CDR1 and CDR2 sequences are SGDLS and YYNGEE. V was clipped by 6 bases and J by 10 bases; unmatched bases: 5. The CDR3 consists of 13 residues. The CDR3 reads CASTRQGESPLHF. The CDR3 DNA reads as TGTGCCAGCACCCGACAGGGGGAATCACCCCTCCACTTT.

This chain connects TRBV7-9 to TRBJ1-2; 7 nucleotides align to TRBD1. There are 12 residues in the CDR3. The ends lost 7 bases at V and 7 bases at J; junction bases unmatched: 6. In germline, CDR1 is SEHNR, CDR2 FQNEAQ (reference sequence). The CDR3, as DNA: TGTGCCAGCATCCGGACAGGCTCTGGCTACACCTTC. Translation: CASIRTGSGYTF. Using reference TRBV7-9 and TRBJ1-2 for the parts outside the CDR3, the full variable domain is DTGVSQNPRHKITKRGQNVTFRCDPISEHNRLYWYRQTLGQGPEFLTYFQNEAQLEKSRLLSDRFSAERPKGSFSTLEIQRTEQGDSAMYLCASIRTGSGYTFGSGTRLTVV.

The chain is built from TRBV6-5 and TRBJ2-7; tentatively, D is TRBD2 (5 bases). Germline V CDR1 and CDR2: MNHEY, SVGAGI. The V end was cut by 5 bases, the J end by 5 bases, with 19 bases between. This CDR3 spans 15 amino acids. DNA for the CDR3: TGTGCCAGCAGTCGACGCACGGGCCACGGGGACGAGCAGTACTTC. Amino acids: CASSRRTGHGDEQYF.

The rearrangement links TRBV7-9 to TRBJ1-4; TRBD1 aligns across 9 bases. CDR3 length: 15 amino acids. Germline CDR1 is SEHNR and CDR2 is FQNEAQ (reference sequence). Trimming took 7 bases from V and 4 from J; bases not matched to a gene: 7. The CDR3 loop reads CASTVETGGNEKLFF. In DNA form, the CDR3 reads TGTGCCAGCACCGTGGAGACAGGGGGTAATGAAAAACTGTTTTTT.

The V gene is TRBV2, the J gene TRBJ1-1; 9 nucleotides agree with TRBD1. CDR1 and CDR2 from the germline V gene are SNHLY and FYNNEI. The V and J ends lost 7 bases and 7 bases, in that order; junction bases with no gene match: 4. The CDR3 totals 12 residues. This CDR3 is CASKQGAVEAFF. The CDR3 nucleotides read TGTGCCAGCAAACAGGGGGCCGTTGAAGCTTTCTTT.

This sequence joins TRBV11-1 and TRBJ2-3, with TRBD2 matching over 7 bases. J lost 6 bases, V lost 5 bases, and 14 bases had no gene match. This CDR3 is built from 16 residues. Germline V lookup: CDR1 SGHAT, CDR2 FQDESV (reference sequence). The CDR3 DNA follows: TGTGCCAGCAGCCCAACGACTAGCACCCTTTTTGATACGCAGTATTTT. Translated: CASSPTTSTLFDTQYF.

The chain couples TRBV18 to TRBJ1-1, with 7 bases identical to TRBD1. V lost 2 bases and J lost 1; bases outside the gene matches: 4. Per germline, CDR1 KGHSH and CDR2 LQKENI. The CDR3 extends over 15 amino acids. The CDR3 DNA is TGTGCCAGCTCACCAGCCGGGACAGCGAACACTGAAGCTTTCTTT. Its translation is CASSPAGTANTEAFF.

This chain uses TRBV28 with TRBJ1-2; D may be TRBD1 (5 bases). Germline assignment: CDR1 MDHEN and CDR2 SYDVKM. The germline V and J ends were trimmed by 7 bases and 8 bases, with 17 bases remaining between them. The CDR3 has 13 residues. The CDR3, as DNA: TGTGCCAGCAACGGGTCGGGGGACTGGGGCTACACCTTC. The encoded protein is CASNGSGDWGYTF.

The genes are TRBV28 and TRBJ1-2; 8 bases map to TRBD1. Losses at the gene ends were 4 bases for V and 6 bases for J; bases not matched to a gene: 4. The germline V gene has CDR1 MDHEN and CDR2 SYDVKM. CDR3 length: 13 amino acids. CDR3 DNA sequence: TGTGCCAGCAGTTCGGGACAGGAGGATGGCTACACCTTC. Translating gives CASSSGQEDGYTF.

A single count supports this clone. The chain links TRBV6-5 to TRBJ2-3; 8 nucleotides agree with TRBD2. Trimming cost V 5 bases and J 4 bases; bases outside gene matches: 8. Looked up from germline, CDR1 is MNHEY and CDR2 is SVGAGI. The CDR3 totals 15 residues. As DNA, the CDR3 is TGTGCCAGCAGTATGGGGAGCGGGAGACCAGATACGCAGTATTTT. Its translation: CASSMGSGRPDTQYF.

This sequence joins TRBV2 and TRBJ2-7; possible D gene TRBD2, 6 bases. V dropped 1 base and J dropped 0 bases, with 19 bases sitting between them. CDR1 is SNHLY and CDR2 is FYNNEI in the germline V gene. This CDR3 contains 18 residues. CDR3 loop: CASSEVGSGRLSSYEQYF. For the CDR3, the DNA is TGTGCCAGCAGTGAAGTCGGTAGCGGTCGGTTGAGCTCCTACGAGCAGTACTTC.

CDR3 sequence (DNA): TGTGCCAGCAGCTTGGGGCCTGACTCATCCTACGAGCAGTACTTC. It translates to CASSLGPDSSYEQYF. The rearrangement links TRBV5-8 to TRBJ2-7, with no clear D. The CDR3 is 15 amino acids. The germline gives CDR1 SGHTS, CDR2 YDEGEE. Deletions cut 0 bases from V and 1 base from J, with 11 bases between.